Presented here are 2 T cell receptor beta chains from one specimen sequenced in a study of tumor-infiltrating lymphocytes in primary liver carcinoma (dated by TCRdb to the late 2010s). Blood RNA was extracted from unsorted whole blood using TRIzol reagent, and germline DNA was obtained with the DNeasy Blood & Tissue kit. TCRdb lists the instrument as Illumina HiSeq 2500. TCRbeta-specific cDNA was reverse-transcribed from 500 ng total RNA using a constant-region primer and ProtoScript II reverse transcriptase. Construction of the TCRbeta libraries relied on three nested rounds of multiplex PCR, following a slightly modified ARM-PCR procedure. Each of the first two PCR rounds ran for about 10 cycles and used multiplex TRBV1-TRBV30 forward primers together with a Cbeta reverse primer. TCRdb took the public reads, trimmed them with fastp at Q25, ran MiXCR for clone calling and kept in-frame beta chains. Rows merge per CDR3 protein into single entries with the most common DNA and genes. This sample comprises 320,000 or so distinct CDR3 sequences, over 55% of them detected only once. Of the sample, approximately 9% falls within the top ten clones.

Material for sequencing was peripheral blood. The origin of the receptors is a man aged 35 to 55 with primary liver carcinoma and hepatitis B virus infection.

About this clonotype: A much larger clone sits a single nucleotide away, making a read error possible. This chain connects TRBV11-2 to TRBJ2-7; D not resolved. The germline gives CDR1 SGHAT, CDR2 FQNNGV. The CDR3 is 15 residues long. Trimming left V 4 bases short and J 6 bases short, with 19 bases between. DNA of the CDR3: TGTGCCAGCAGCTCATCGGGTAAAGTCTGGACCGAGCAGTACTTC. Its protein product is CASSSSGKVWTEQYF. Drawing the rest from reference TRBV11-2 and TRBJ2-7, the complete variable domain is EAGVAQSPRYKIIEKRQSVAFWCNPISGHATLYWYQQILGQGPKLLIQFQNNGVVDDSQLPKDRFSAERLKGVDSTLKIQPAKLEDSAVYLCASSSSGKVWTEQYFGPGTRLTVT.

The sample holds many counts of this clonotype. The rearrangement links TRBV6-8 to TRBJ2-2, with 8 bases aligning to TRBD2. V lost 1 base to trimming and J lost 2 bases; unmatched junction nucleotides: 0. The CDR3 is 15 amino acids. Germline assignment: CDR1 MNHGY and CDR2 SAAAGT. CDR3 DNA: TGTGCCAGCAGTTACTGGACTAGCAACACCGGGGAGCTGTTTTTT. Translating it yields CASSYWTSNTGELFF.